The clone carrying this T cell receptor beta chain is labeled medium-sized based on frequency. Its target is not known. The data derive from a study of T cells expressing NK-cell markers. TCRdb reanalyzed the 5' RACE reads, giving one entry per CDR3 protein sequence and no DNA. This sample contains about 8,000 distinct CDR3 sequences. The CDR3 totals 12 residues. The germline CDR1 and CDR2 sequences are DFQATT and SNEGSKA (reference sequence). Study findings and constraints: Among CD8+ T cells from six donors, dominant NKG2C+ clonotypes accounted for roughly 1.0-7.0%.

Sequencing was performed on blood T cells: a sorted CD56 or NKG2C T cell subset, CD4+ or CD8+ T cells, or bulk PBMC T cells (not recorded which). The rearrangement uses TRBV20-1 and TRBJ1-2; lacking DNA, the TRBD1 call made by TCRdb goes unchecked. This receptor was identified in a man aged 18 to 30 in good health. CDR3 loop: CSARDAGLSYTF.